These 8 T cell receptor beta chains originate from one sample sequenced in a study of patients and donors after allogeneic stem cell transplantation. TCRdb used MiXCR to reprocess the RT-PCR reads, holding one entry per CDR3 protein. The sample contains roughly 960,000 distinct CDR3 sequences, roughly 18% of which appear only once. Material for sequencing was blood, either unsorted or a sorted T cell fraction (not recorded which). Source of these receptors: a human donor who was either an allogeneic HSCT recipient or a stem cell or donor lymphocyte infusion donor (not recorded which). It is not recorded whose cells these are; they may come from a transplant donor.

This clonotype was observed a few times. The chain joins TRBV7-2 to TRBJ2-4; the match to TRBD2 covers 10 bases. CDR3 size: 16 residues. Unmatched junction bases numbered 5, after V lost 5 bases and J lost 1 base. Germline CDR1 SGHTA, CDR2 FQGNSA. CDR3 sequence reads: CASSKNSGGAKNIQYF. CDR3 coding DNA: TGTGCCAGCAGCAAGAATAGCGGGGGGGCCAAAAACATTCAGTACTTC.

The V and J genes are TRBV7-2 and TRBJ2-5; maybe TRBD2 (5 bases). This CDR3 region has 13 residues. The V gene lost 8 bases and the J gene lost 4 bases, with 14 bases spanning the gap. From germline, CDR1 is SGHTA and CDR2 FQGNSA. CDR3 amino acids: CASQTGIRETQYF. CDR3 bases: TGTGCCAGCCAAACGGGGATCCGAGAGACCCAGTACTTC.

The CDR3 sequence: CAISDWALTYEQYF. In nucleotides, the CDR3 is TGTGCCATCAGTGACTGGGCCCTAACCTACGAGCAGTACTTC. The J gene is TRBJ2-7, the V gene TRBV10-3; D gene ambiguous. The germline gives CDR1 ENHRY, CDR2 SYGVKD. This CDR3 has 14 amino acids. V lost 3 bases to trimming and J lost 2 bases, with 11 bases between them.

This clonotype has a handful of counts. The V and J genes are TRBV24-1 and TRBJ2-3, with D perhaps TRBD2 (6 bases). V lost 2 bases and J lost 2, with 13 bases in between. This CDR3 is built from 16 residues. Germline V gene sequence: CDR1 KGHDR, CDR2 SFDVKD. The chain's CDR3 is CATSDSYRRDTDTQYF. The CDR3 DNA reads TGTGCCACCAGTGATTCTTATAGGCGGGACACAGATACGCAGTATTTT.

This clonotype was observed a handful of times. The V call is TRBV4-1, the J call TRBJ2-7, with TRBD2 identical over 13 bases. CDR3 length equals 15 residues. Trimming removed 7 bases from V and 2 bases from J; junction bases left unmatched: 5. The germline V gene has CDR1 MGHRA and CDR2 YSYEKL. For the CDR3, the DNA is TGCGCCAGCACTCTCGGACTAGCGGGAGCCTACGAGCAGTACTTC. This codes for CASTLGLAGAYEQYF.

The chain combines TRBV18 with TRBJ2-1, with D perhaps being TRBD1 or TRBD2 (5 bases each). Trimming shortened V by 3 bases and J by 10 bases, and 10 bases separated the two germline ends. The CDR3 has 12 residues. CDR1 and CDR2 from the germline V gene are KGHSH and LQKENI. DNA of the CDR3: TGTGCCAGCTCACCCTACGGGGACGAGCAGTTCTTC. Translation gives CASSPYGDEQFF.

This chain connects TRBV12-3 or TRBV12-4 to TRBJ2-1, with 7 nucleotides matching TRBD2. The CDR3 spans 15 residues. V lost 1 base, J lost 5 bases, and 5 bases stayed unmatched. The CDR3 sequence is CASSLGTSRNNEQFF. The CDR3 DNA sequence: TGTGCCAGCAGTTTAGGGACTAGTCGAAACAATGAGCAGTTCTTC.

This clonotype was observed a handful of times. V gene TRBV2 combines with J gene TRBJ2-1; D is undetermined. The CDR3 runs to 15 residues. Germline V gene sequence: CDR1 SNHLY, CDR2 FYNNEI. Trimming cost V 8 bases and J 4 bases, with 18 bases left between them. CDR3 region: CASVKTKMVYNEQFF. CDR3 DNA: TGTGCCAGCGTGAAGACAAAGATGGTATACAATGAGCAGTTCTTC.